Described below is a single T cell receptor beta chain sequence and its context. The data are from a study of blood T cell repertoires in COVID-19. Study in general: Spain, Italy and the United States supplied samples that represented acute and convalescent COVID-19. Sample material is recorded as cDNA or gDNA derived from T cells, B-cell-depleted T cells, or PBMCs.

Unmatched junction bases numbered 4, after V lost 3 bases and J lost 2 bases. CDR1 is WSHSY and CDR2 is SAAADI in the germline V gene. This CDR3 comprises 16 residues. In the authors' methods: Cell counts per sample came from amplifying reference gene primers. Sequencing used immunoSEQ multiplex PCR; TCRdb keeps in-frame clones, though not all of them. Clonal size and the V and J genes are those of that table, whereas D and trimming came from the DNA. This repertoire shows some 98,000 clones, roughly 80% found once; its top ten account for approximately 11%. The rearrangement uses TRBV10-2 and TRBJ2-6, with 7 bases identical to TRBD1. The origin of this receptor is a man between 65 and 85 years old with active or convalescent COVID-19. The specimen sequenced was peripheral blood. The CDR3 DNA follows: TGCGCCAGCAGTGACCCAGGGGGAACTGGGGCCAACGTCCTGACTTTC. This codes for CASSDPGGTGANVLTF.